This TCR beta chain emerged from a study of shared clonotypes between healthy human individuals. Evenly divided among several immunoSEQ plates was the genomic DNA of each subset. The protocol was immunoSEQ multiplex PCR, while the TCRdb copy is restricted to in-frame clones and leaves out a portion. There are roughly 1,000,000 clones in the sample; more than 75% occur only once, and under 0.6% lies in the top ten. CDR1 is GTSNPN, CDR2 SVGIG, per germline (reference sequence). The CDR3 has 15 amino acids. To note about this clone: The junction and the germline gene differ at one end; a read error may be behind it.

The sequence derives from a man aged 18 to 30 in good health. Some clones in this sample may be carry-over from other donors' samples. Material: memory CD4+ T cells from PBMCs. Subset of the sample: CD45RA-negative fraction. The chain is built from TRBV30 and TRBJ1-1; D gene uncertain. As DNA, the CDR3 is TGTACCTGGAGCCTAAGCAGAGGGTGGGTAACTGAAGCTTTCTTT. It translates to CTWSLSRGWVTEAFF. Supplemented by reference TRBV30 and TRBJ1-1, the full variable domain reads SQTIHQWPATLVQPVGSPLSLECTVEGTSNPNLYWYRQAAGRGLQLLFYSVGIGQISSEVPQNLSASRPQDRQFILSSKKLLLSDSGFYLCTWSLSRGWVTEAFFGQGTRLTVV.